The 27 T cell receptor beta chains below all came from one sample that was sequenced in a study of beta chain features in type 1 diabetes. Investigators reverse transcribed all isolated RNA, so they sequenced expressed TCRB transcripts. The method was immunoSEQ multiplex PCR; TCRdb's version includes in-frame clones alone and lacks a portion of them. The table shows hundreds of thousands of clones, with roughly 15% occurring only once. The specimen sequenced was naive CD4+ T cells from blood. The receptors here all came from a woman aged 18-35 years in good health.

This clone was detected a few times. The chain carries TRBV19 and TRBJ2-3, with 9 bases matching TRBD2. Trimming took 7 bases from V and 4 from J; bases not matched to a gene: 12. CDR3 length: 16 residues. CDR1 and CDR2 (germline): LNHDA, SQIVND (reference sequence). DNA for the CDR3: TGTGCCAGTATGCCAACGTTAGCGGGAGTTGCAGATACGCAGTATTTT. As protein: CASMPTLAGVADTQYF.

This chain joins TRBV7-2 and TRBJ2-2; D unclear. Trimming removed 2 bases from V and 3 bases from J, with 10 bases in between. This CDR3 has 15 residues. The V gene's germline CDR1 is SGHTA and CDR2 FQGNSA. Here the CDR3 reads CASSLMSVHTGELFF. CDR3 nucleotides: TGTGCCAGCAGCTTAATGTCCGTTCACACCGGGGAGCTGTTTTTT.

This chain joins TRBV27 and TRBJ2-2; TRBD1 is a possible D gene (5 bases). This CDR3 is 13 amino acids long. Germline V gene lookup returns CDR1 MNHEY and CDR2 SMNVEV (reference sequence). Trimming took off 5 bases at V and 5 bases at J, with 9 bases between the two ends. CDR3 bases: TGTGCCAGCAGTAGCAGGGTAACCGGGGAGCTGTTTTTT. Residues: CASSSRVTGELFF.

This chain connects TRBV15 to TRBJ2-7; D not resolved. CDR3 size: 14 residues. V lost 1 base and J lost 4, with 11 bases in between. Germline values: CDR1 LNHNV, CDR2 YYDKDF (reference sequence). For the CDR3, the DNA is TGTGCCACCAGCAGAGGGATAGGAGATTACGAGCAGTACTTC. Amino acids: CATSRGIGDYEQYF.

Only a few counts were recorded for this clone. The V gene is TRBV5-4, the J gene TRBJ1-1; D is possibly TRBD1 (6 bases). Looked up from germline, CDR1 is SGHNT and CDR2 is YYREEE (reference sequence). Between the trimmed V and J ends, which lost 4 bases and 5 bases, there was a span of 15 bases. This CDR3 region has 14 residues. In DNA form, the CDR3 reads TGTGCCAGCAGCGGGGGCGTGGGGAGGACTGAAGCTTTCTTT. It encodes CASSGGVGRTEAFF. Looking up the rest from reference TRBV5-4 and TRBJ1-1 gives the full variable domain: ETGVTQSPTHLIKTRGQQVTLRCSSQSGHNTVSWYQQALGQGPQFIFQYYREEENGRGNFPPRFSGLQFPNYSSELNVNALELDDSALYLCASSGGVGRTEAFFGQGTRLTVV.

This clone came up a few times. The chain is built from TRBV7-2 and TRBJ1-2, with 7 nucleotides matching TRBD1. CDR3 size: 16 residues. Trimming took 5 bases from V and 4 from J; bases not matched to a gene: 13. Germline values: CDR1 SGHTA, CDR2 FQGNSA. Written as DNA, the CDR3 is TGTGCCAGCAGCCCCCAGACAGGGAAGGGAAGCTATGGCTACACCTTC. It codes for CASSPQTGKGSYGYTF.

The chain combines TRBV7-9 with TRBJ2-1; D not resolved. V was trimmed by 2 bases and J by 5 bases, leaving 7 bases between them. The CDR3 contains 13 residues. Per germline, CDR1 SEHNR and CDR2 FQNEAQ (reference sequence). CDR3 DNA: TGTGCCAGCAGCTTAATACGCAACAATGAGCAGTTCTTC. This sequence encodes CASSLIRNNEQFF.

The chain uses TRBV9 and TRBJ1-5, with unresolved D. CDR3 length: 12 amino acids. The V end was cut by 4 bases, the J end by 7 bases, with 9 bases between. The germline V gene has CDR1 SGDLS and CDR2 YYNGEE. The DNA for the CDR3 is TGTGCCAGCAGCAAAACGGGGCAGCCCCAGCATTTT. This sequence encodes CASSKTGQPQHF.

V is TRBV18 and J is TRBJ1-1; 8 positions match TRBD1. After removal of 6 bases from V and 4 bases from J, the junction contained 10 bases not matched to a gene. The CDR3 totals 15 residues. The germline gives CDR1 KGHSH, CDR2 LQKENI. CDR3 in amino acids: CASSPGTGSRTEAFF. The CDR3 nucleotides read TGTGCCAGCTCTCCAGGGACAGGATCACGCACTGAAGCTTTCTTT.

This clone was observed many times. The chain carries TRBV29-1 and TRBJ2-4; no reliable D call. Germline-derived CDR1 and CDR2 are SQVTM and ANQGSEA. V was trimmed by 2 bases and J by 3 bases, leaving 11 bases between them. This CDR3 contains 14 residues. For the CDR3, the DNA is TGCAGCGTTGAAAACCTGCATGACAAAAACATTCAGTACTTC. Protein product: CSVENLHDKNIQYF.

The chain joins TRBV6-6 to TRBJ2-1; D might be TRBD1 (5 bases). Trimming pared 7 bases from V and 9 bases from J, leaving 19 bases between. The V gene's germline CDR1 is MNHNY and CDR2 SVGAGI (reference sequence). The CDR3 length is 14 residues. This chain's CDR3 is CASTPRGQGGEQFF. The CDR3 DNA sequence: TGTGCCAGCACCCCTAGGGGCCAGGGCGGTGAGCAGTTCTTC.

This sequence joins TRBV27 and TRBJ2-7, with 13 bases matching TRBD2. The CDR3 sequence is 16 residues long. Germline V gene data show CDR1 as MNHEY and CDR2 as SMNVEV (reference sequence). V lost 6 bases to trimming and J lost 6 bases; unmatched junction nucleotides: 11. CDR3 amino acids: CASSLTGLAGESEQYF. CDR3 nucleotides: TGTGCCAGCAGCCTGACCGGACTAGCGGGAGAAAGCGAGCAGTACTTC.

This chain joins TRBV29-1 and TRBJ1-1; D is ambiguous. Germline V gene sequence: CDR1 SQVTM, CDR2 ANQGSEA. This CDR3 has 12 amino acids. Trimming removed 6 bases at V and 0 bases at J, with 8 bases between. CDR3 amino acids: CSVAQLNTEAFF. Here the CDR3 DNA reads TGCAGCGTGGCGCAGCTGAACACTGAAGCTTTCTTT.

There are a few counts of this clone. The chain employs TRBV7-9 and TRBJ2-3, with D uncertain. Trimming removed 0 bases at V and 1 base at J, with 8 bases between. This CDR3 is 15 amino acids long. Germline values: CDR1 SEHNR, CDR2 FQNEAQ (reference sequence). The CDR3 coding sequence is TGTGCCAGCAGCTTAGCCCCGGGCGGCACAGATACGCAGTATTTT. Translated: CASSLAPGGTDTQYF.

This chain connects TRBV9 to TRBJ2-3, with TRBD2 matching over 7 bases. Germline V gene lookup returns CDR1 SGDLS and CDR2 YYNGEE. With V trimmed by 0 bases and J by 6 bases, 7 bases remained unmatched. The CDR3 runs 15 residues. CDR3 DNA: TGTGCCAGCAGCGTAGGCCCAGCGGGATTCGATACGCAGTATTTT. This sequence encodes CASSVGPAGFDTQYF.

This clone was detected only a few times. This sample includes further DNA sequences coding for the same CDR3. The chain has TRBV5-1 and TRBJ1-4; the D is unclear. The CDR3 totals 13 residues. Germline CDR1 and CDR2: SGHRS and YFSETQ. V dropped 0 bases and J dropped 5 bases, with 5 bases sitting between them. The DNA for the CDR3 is TGCGCCAGCAGCTTGGCGGGGAATGAAAAACTGTTTTTT. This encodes CASSLAGNEKLFF.

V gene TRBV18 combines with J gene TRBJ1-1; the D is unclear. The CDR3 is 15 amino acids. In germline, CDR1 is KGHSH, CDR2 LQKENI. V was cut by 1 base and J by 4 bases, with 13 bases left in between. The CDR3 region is CASSPLAGISTEAFF. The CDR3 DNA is TGTGCCAGCTCACCACTAGCGGGGATTTCCACTGAAGCTTTCTTT.

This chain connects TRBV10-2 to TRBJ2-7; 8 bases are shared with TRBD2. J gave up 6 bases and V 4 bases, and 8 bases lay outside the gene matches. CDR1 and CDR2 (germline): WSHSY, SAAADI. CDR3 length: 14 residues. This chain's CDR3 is CASSGSAGAGEQYF. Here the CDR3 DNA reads TGCGCCAGCAGTGGCTCAGCGGGAGCCGGCGAGCAGTACTTC.

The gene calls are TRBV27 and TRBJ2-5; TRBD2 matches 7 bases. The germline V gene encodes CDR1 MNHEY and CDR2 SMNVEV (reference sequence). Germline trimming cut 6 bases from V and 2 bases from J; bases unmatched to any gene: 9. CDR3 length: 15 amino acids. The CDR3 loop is CASRPRLAGQETQYF. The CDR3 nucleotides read TGTGCCAGCAGACCCCGACTAGCTGGTCAAGAGACCCAGTACTTC.

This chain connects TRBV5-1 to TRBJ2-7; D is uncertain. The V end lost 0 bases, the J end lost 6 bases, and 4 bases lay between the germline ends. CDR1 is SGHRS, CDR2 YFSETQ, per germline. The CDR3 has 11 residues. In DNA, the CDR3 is TGCGCCAGCAGCTTGGCGGCCGAGCAGTACTTC. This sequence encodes CASSLAAEQYF. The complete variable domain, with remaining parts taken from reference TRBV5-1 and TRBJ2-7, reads KAGVTQTPRYLIKTRGQQVTLSCSPISGHRSVSWYQQTPGQGLQFLFEYFSETQRNKGNFPGRFSGRQFSNSRSEMNVSTLELGDSALYLCASSLAAEQYFGPGTRLTVT.

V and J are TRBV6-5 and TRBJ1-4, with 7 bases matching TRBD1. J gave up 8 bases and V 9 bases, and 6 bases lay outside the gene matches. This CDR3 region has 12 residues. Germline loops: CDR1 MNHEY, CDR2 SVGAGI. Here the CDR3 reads CASDRVGEKLFF. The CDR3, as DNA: TGTGCCAGTGACAGGGTTGGGGAAAAACTGTTTTTT.

The CDR3 loop reads CASSYSRGRFEQYF. The CDR3, as DNA: TGTGCCAGCAGTTACTCCAGGGGGCGCTTCGAGCAGTACTTC. The chain combines TRBV6-5 with TRBJ2-7, with TRBD1 matching 8 bases. Germline trimming cut 0 bases from V and 6 bases from J; bases unmatched to any gene: 4. The CDR3 loop spans 14 amino acids. CDR1 is MNHEY and CDR2 is SVGAGI in the germline V gene.

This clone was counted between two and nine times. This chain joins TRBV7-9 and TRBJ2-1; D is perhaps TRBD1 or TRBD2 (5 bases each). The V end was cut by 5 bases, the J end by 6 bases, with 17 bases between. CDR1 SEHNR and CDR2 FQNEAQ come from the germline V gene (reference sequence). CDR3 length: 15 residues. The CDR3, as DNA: TGTGCCAGCAGCCAAATGGGACCCGTGCCCAATGAGCAGTTCTTC. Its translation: CASSQMGPVPNEQFF.

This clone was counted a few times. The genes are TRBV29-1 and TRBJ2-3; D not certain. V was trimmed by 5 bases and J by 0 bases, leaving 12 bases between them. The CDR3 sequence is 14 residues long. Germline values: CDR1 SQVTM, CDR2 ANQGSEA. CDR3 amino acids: CSVRLGSSTDTQYF. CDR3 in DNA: TGCAGCGTTCGATTGGGGTCTAGCACAGATACGCAGTATTTT.

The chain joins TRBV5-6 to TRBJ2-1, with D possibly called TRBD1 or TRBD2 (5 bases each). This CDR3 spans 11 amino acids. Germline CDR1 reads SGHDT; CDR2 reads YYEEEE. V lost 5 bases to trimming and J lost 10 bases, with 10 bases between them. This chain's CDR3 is CASRTGTEQFF. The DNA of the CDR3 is TGTGCCAGCAGAACCGGGACCGAGCAGTTCTTC.

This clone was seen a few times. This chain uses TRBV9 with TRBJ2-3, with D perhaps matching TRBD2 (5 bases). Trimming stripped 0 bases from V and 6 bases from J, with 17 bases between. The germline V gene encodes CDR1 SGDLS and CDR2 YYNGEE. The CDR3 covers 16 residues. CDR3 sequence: CASSVASSGRRDTQYF. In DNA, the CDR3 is TGTGCCAGCAGCGTAGCTTCCAGCGGACGCAGGGATACGCAGTATTTT.

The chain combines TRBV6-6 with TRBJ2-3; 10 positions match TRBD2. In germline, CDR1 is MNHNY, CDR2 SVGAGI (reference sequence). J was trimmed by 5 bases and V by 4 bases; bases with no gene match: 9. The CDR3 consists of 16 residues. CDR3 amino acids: CASSLELAGRLDTQYF. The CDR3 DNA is TGTGCCAGCAGTTTGGAACTAGCGGGACGGTTAGATACGCAGTATTTT.